This T cell receptor (beta chain) was captured in a study of cytomegalovirus exposure and HLA in healthy donors. Details on this clone: Its target is not known.

Study-level findings and limits: Most TCR beta V segments were productive about 87% or about 30% of the time in an earlier analysis. Links to common viral pathogens appeared, in a later analysis, for several of the most significant clusters. Serostatus for CMV was the only available immune exposure information.

The J segment lost 4 bases and the V segment lost 9 bases, leaving 15 bases of the junction unmatched. Germline assignment: CDR1 LNHDA and CDR2 SQIVND (reference sequence). The CDR3 extends over 17 amino acids. The PCR employed 60 Vbeta primers together with 13 Jbeta primers. Produced via immunoSEQ multiplex PCR; TCRdb's table is partial and in-frame only. Of around 130,000 clones detected, about 8.5% appear once; the ten largest clones hold 5.5%. The sequence derives from a man aged 35 to 55 in good health and CMV-seronegative. The sample taken for sequencing was PBMCs. The chain links TRBV19 to TRBJ1-6; 7 bases agree with TRBD1. DNA of the CDR3: TGTGCCAGCCGACAGGGAACCCATCTCTCGTATAATTCACCCCTCCACTTT. Translation gives CASRQGTHLSYNSPLHF.